The 24 T cell receptor beta chains reported below all come from one sample, sequenced in a study of shared clonotypes between healthy human individuals. Generated by immunoSEQ multiplex PCR, the TCRdb table keeps only in-frame clones and is missing some. Of hundreds of thousands of clones in the sample, roughly 95% were seen once. Naive CD8 cells comprised CD45RO-negative, CCR7-positively selected cells, excluding terminally differentiated effector memory CD45RA+ cells. The sequencing input was naive CD8+ T cells sorted from blood. These receptors were taken from a woman in her twenties or thirties in good health.

With respect to this clone: Distinct nucleotide sequences in the sample also encode this CDR3. CDR3 sequence (DNA): TGTGCCAGCAGCCTCGGACTAGCTCCCTACGAGCAGTACTTC. It is translated as CASSLGLAPYEQYF. The chain uses TRBV5-6 and TRBJ2-7; the match to TRBD2 covers 8 bases. The germline V gene encodes CDR1 SGHDT and CDR2 YYEEEE. The V gene end was trimmed by 4 bases and the J gene end by 2 bases; junction bases not matched to a gene: 5. This CDR3 comprises 14 residues.

The chain couples TRBV6-6 to TRBJ2-1; possibly TRBD1 for D (6 bases). The CDR3 has 14 residues. Trimming pared 6 bases from V and 2 bases from J, leaving 11 bases between. Germline lookup yields CDR1 MNHNY and CDR2 SVGAGI (reference sequence). CDR3 protein: CASSPTGPYNEQFF. DNA of the CDR3: TGTGCCAGCAGCCCGACAGGACCCTACAATGAGCAGTTCTTC.

The chain couples TRBV2 to TRBJ1-1; tentatively, D is TRBD1 (6 bases). CDR1 is SNHLY and CDR2 is FYNNEI in the germline V gene. Deletions cut 6 bases from V and 1 base from J, with 15 bases between. This CDR3 spans 15 amino acids. Here the CDR3 DNA reads TGTGCCAGCAGAAAGAGAGGGGGTAGGAACACTGAAGCTTTCTTT. Translated: CASRKRGGRNTEAFF.

The genes are TRBV9 and TRBJ1-2; D is unresolved. This CDR3 spans 16 amino acids. Germline loops: CDR1 SGDLS, CDR2 YYNGEE. The V gene lost 0 bases and the J gene lost 0 bases, with 12 bases spanning the gap. DNA of the CDR3: TGTGCCAGCAGCGTAGACCCGGTCAGAGCTAACTATGGCTACACCTTC. Its translation: CASSVDPVRANYGYTF.

V and J are TRBV4-1 and TRBJ1-1; D gene ambiguous. Trimming left V 0 bases short and J 3 bases short, with 11 bases between. Germline V gene data show CDR1 as MGHRA and CDR2 as YSYEKL. This CDR3 is built from 15 residues. The CDR3 DNA reads as TGCGCCAGCAGCCAAGATCCGGGCGCGGACACTGAAGCTTTCTTT. It is translated as CASSQDPGADTEAFF.

V gene TRBV28 combines with J gene TRBJ2-3; D is perhaps TRBD2 (6 bases). CDR1 and CDR2 (germline): MDHEN, SYDVKM. The CDR3 is made up of 17 amino acids. The V and J ends lost 1 base and 0 bases respectively, with 14 bases between them. The CDR3: CASSLFTLASSTDTQYF. The CDR3 DNA is TGTGCCAGCAGTTTATTTACCCTAGCGTCTAGCACAGATACGCAGTATTTT.

The rearrangement links TRBV19 to TRBJ2-4; D not certain. Deletions cut 5 bases from V and 4 bases from J, with 6 bases between. Germline loops: CDR1 LNHDA, CDR2 SQIVND (reference sequence). This CDR3 region has 12 residues. This CDR3 is CASSGSKNIQYF. CDR3 coding DNA: TGTGCCAGTAGTGGCAGTAAAAACATTCAGTACTTC.

The chain uses TRBV11-3 and TRBJ2-1; 10 bases match TRBD1. There are 16 residues in the CDR3. With 1 base clipped from V and 7 bases from J, the junction kept 7 bases outside the gene matches. Germline values: CDR1 SGHNT, CDR2 YENEEA. The CDR3 spells CASSLGAGTGDNEQFF. CDR3 coding DNA: TGTGCCAGCAGCTTAGGCGCCGGGACAGGGGATAATGAGCAGTTCTTC.

The V gene is TRBV7-9, the J gene TRBJ2-3; TRBD2 matches 7 bases. V lost 3 bases to trimming and J lost 6 bases; unmatched junction nucleotides: 9. The CDR3 spans 15 residues. CDR1 and CDR2 (germline): SEHNR, FQNEAQ (reference sequence). This CDR3 is CASSLVAVGGDTQYF. CDR3 nucleotides: TGTGCCAGCAGCTTGGTAGCCGTCGGGGGGGATACGCAGTATTTT.

The gene calls are TRBV9 and TRBJ1-1; D gene uncertain. The CDR3 has 14 amino acids. V was clipped by 0 bases and J by 5 bases, with 11 bases between them. CDR1 and CDR2 (germline): SGDLS, YYNGEE. In DNA form, the CDR3 reads TGTGCCAGCAGCGTAGATGGGGTGAGGACTGAAGCTTTCTTT. Its translation is CASSVDGVRTEAFF.

The chain couples TRBV6-1 to TRBJ1-1; TRBD1 is a possible D gene (6 bases). This CDR3 spans 13 amino acids. Germline-derived CDR1 and CDR2 are MNHNS and SASEGT. V dropped 8 bases and J dropped 3 bases, with 13 bases sitting between them. CDR3: CASLGARDTEAFF. CDR3 bases: TGTGCCAGCCTGGGGGCGAGGGACACTGAAGCTTTCTTT.

About this clone: This CDR3 is also generated by other DNA sequences in the sample. The chain recombines TRBV11-1 with TRBJ2-7; D unclear. With 3 bases removed from V and 6 bases from J, the gap between germline ends came to 9 bases. This CDR3 comprises 12 residues. CDR1 and CDR2 (germline): SGHAT, FQDESV (reference sequence). In DNA form, the CDR3 reads TGTGCCAGCAGCTTCCACGACGGCGAGCAGTACTTC. Its protein is CASSFHDGEQYF.

In regard to this clone: Other DNA sequences in this specimen translate into the identical CDR3. The chain employs TRBV5-6 and TRBJ2-7; D is unresolved. Trimming took off 2 bases at V and 2 bases at J, with 8 bases between the two ends. Germline CDR1 reads SGHDT; CDR2 reads YYEEEE. This CDR3 has 13 residues. CDR3 loop: CASSLGLTYEQYF. The CDR3 DNA reads as TGTGCCAGCAGCTTAGGGCTCACCTACGAGCAGTACTTC.

The chain has TRBV10-2 and TRBJ2-7, with 8 bases identical to TRBD2. CDR1 is WSHSY and CDR2 is SAAADI in the germline V gene. The CDR3 is 16 amino acids. V gave up 0 bases and J gave up 6 bases; unmatched junction bases: 10. Written as DNA, the CDR3 is TGCGCCAGCAGTGAGTCGACAGCGGGAGTATCGCGCGAGCAGTACTTC. Its translation: CASSESTAGVSREQYF.

The V call is TRBV27, the J call TRBJ2-7; D gene ambiguous. CDR3 length equals 13 residues. Trimming took off 1 base at V and 5 bases at J, with 9 bases between the two ends. CDR1 MNHEY and CDR2 SMNVEV come from the germline V gene (reference sequence). The CDR3 protein is CASSLFSAHEQYF. CDR3 coding DNA: TGTGCCAGCAGTTTATTCTCAGCCCACGAGCAGTACTTC.

The table lists this clone with a count of one. The rearrangement joins TRBV2 to TRBJ2-1, with no clear D. The CDR3 runs to 13 residues. Trimming pared 6 bases from V and 0 bases from J, leaving 6 bases between. CDR1 is SNHLY, CDR2 FYNNEI, per germline. The CDR3 nucleotides are TGTGCCAGCAGGTATAGCTCCTACAATGAGCAGTTCTTC. This translates into CASRYSSYNEQFF.

The table lists this clone with a count of one. Sequence at one end of the junction differs from germline and may be a read error. This chain joins TRBV2 and TRBJ2-1; 9 nucleotides line up with TRBD2. The V gene's germline CDR1 is SNHLY and CDR2 FYNNEI. CDR3 length: 12 amino acids. This CDR3 reads CASSEMSGRSLF. CDR3 nucleotide sequence: TGTGCCAGCAGTGAGATGAGCGGGAGGTCACTCTTC.

V usage is TRBV28 and J usage is TRBJ2-2; the match to TRBD2 covers 7 bases. The J segment lost 7 bases and the V segment lost 6 bases, leaving 2 bases of the junction unmatched. CDR1 is MDHEN, CDR2 SYDVKM, per germline. CDR3 size: 12 residues. The CDR3 here is CASSLADGELFF. DNA for the CDR3: TGTGCCAGCAGCCTAGCGGACGGGGAGCTGTTTTTT.

The J gene is TRBJ2-7, the V gene TRBV6-5; the match to TRBD1 covers 8 bases. The germline V gene has CDR1 MNHEY and CDR2 SVGAGI. CDR3 length: 14 residues. The V segment lost 6 bases and the J segment 3 bases; nucleotides outside the gene matches: 7. CDR3 bases: TGTGCCAGCAGCCCGACAGGGGATGTCTACGAGCAGTACTTC. Its translation: CASSPTGDVYEQYF.

CDR3 in amino acids: CASSFADWSGEQYF. In DNA, the CDR3 is TGCGCCAGCAGCTTCGCGGATTGGTCGGGCGAGCAGTACTTC. The chain recombines TRBV5-1 with TRBJ2-7; D is uncertain. The V gene lost 2 bases and the J gene lost 6 bases, with 15 bases spanning the gap. Germline assignment: CDR1 SGHRS and CDR2 YFSETQ. The CDR3 totals 14 residues.

The rearrangement links TRBV28 to TRBJ2-7; no definite D call. With 1 base removed from V and 5 bases from J, the gap between germline ends came to 12 bases. This CDR3 spans 14 amino acids. Germline CDR1 reads MDHEN; CDR2 reads SYDVKM. CDR3 in amino acids: CASSLFGRRDEQYF. The DNA for the CDR3 is TGTGCCAGCAGTTTATTCGGTAGAAGGGACGAGCAGTACTTC. Supplemented by reference TRBV28 and TRBJ2-7, the full variable domain reads DVKVTQSSRYLVKRTGEKVFLECVQDMDHENMFWYRQDPGLGLRLIYFSYDVKMKEKGDIPEGYSVSREKKERFSLILESASTNQTSMYLCASSLFGRRDEQYFGPGTRLTVT.

V gene TRBV19 combines with J gene TRBJ2-7; TRBD1 matches 7 bases. After removal of 5 bases from V and 2 bases from J, the junction contained 3 bases not matched to a gene. The CDR3 consists of 13 residues. From germline, CDR1 is LNHDA and CDR2 SQIVND (reference sequence). CDR3 coding DNA: TGTGCCAGTAGTCAAAGGGGGCCCTACGAGCAGTACTTC. Encoded protein: CASSQRGPYEQYF.

In the case of this clone: This specimen includes other DNA sequences encoding the same CDR3. The CDR3 sequence is CASSRYDNEQFF. CDR3 in DNA: TGTGCCAGCAGTCGGTATGACAATGAGCAGTTCTTC. V gene TRBV27 combines with J gene TRBJ2-1, with no clear D. CDR3 length: 12 amino acids. V lost 5 bases to trimming and J lost 5 bases, with 7 bases between them. From germline, CDR1 is MNHEY and CDR2 SMNVEV (reference sequence).

This clone was recorded once. As DNA, the CDR3 is TGCGCCAGCAGCTTCAGTTTAACAGATAAGCGCGAGCAGTACTTC. This sequence encodes CASSFSLTDKREQYF. This chain links TRBV5-1 with TRBJ2-7, with D unclear. The CDR3 totals 15 residues. V was pared by 2 bases and J by 6 bases, with 18 bases between. CDR1 SGHRS and CDR2 YFSETQ come from the germline V gene.